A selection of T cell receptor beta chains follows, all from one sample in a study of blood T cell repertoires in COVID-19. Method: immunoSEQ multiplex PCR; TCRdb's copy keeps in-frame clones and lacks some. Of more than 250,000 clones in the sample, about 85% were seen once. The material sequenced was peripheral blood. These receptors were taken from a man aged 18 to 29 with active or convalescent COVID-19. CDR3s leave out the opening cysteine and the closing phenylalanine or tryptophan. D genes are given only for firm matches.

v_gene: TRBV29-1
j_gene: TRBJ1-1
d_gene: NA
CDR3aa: SVEDLVPAGEAF

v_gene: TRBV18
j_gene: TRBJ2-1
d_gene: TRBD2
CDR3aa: ASSHRRLAGGYNEQF

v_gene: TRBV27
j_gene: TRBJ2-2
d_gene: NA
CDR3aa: ASLTNTGELF

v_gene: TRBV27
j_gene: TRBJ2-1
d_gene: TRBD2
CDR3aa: ASSLIGSGGPIYNEQF

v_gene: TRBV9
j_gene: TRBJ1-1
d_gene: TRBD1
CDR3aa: ASSPRQGTMNTEAF

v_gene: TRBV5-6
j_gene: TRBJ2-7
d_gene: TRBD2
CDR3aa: ASSWTRSYEQY

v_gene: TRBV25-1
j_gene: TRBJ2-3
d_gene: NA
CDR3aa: ASSASGTFRGDTQY

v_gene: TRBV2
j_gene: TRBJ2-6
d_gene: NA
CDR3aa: ASILWRGSGANVLT

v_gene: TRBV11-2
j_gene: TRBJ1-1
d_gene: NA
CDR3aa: ASTWQQGRKAF

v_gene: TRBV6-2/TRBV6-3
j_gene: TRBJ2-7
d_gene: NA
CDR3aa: ASSYSIGEGYEQY

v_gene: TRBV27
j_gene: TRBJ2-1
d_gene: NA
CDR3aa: ASSLGGGGTYNEQF

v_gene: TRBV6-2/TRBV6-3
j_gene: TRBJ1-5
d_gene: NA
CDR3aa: ASSYVESGQGQNQPQH

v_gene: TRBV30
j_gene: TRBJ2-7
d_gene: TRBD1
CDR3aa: AWSVGTENSQY

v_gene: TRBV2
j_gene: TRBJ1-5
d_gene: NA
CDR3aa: ASGTGYQPQH

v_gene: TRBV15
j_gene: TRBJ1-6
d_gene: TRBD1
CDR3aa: ATSRQGDSPLH

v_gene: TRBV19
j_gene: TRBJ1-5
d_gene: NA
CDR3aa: ASSRGGGNQPQH

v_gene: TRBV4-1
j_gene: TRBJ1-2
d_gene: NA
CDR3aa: ASSQDRYGYT

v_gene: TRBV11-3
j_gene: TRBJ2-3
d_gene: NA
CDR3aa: ASSLRETTDTQY

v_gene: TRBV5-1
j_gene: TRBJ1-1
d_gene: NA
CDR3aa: ASSLSGAKMNTEAF